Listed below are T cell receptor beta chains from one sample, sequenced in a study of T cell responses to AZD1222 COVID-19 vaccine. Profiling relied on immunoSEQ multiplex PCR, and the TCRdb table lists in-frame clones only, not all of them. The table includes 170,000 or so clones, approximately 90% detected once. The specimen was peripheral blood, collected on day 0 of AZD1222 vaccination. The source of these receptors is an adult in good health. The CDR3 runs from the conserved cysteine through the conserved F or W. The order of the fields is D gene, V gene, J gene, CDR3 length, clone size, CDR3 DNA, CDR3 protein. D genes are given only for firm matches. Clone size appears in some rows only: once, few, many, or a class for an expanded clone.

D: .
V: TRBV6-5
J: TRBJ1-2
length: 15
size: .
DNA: TGTGCCAGCACCCGGCGGGGGAAAGCTAACTATGGCTACACCTTC
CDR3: CASTRRGKANYGYTF

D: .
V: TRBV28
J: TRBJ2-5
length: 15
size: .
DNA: TGTGCCAGCAGTTTAGCGAGCGGTGAGTCCAAGACCCAGTACTTC
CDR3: CASSLASGESKTQYF

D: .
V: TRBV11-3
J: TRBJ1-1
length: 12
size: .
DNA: TGTGCCAGCAGCTTAGACAGCCCTGAAGCTTTCTTT
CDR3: CASSLDSPEAFF

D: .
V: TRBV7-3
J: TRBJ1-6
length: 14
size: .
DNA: TGTGCCAGCAGCTTAGGGCAGGTTAATTCACCCCTCCACTTT
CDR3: CASSLGQVNSPLHF

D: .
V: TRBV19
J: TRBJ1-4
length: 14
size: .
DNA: TGTGCCAGTAGCCAACAGGGAGATAATGAAAAACTGTTTTTT
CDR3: CASSQQGDNEKLFF

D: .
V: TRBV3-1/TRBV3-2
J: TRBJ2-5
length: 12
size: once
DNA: TGTGCCAGCAGCCAAGAAGAGGAGACCCAGTACTTC
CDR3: CASSQEEETQYF

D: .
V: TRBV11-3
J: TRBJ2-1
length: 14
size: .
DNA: TGTGCCAGCAGCTTAGGCGCTGGCATGAATGAGCAGTTCTTC
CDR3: CASSLGAGMNEQFF

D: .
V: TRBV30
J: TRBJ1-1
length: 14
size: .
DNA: TGTGCCTTGGACTTCGCGTCGGGGGGCACTGAAGCTTTCTTT
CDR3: CALDFASGGTEAFF

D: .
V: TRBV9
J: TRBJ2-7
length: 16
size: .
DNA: TGTGCCAGCAGCCCAGCGGGCGCACTTACCGCCTACGAGCAGTACTTC
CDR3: CASSPAGALTAYEQYF

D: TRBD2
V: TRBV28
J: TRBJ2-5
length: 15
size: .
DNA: TGTGCCAGCAGGTCCGGACTAGGGCGCCAAGAGACCCAGTACTTC
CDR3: CASRSGLGRQETQYF

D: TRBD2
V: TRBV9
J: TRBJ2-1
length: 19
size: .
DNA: TGTGCCAGCAGCGTAGCTGTTACTAGCGGGGGCCCATCCTACAATGAGCAGTTCTTC
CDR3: CASSVAVTSGGPSYNEQFF

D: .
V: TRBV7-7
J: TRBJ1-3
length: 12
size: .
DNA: TGTGCTAGCAGCTTAACTGGCAACACCATATATTTT
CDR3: CASSLTGNTIYF

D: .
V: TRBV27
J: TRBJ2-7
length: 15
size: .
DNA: TGTGCCAGCAGTTTATTGGGCAGGGCAGACTACGAGCAGTACTTC
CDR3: CASSLLGRADYEQYF

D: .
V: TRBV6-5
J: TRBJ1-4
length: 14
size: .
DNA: TGTGCCAGCAGAAGACAAACCCCTAATGAAAAACTGTTTTTT
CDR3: CASRRQTPNEKLFF

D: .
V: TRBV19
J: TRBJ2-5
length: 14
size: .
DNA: TGTGCCAGTAGTCCCAGGTTGGGTATTGAGACCCAGTACTTC
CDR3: CASSPRLGIETQYF

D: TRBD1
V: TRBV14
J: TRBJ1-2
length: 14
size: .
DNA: TGTGCCAGCAGCCGATGGACAGGAACCCCAGGCTACACCTTC
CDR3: CASSRWTGTPGYTF

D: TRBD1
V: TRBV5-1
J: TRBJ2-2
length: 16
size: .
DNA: TGCGCCAGCAGCTCAAACAGGGGCCTGGGCACCGGGGAGCTGTTTTTT
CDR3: CASSSNRGLGTGELFF

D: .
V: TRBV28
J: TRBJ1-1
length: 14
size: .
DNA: TGTGCCAGCAGTTTACCAGGTCCGAACACTGAAGCTTTCTTT
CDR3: CASSLPGPNTEAFF

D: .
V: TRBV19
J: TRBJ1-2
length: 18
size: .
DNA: TGTGCCAGTAGTAGACAGGACACCTTTCCTTCATCTAACTATGGCTACACCTTC
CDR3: CASSRQDTFPSSNYGYTF

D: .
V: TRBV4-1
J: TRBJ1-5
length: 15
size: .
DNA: TGCGCCAGCAGCCAAGTAACAGGCACCAATCAGCCCCAGCATTTT
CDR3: CASSQVTGTNQPQHF

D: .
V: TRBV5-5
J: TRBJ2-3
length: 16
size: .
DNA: TGTGCCAGCACCACTAACAGGGTGGGGTACACAGATACGCAGTATTTT
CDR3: CASTTNRVGYTDTQYF

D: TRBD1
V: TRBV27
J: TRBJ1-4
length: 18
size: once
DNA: TGTGCCAGCAGCCGGGGACAGGGGGCGACGGGGGCTAATGAAAAACTGTTTTTT
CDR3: CASSRGQGATGANEKLFF

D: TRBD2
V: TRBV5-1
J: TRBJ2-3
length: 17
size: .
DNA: TGCGCCAGCAGCGAACGACTAGCGGGGGGGAACGCAGATACGCAGTATTTT
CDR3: CASSERLAGGNADTQYF

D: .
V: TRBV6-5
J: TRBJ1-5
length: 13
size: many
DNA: TGTGCCAGCAGTAAGAATAGCAATCAGCCCCAGCATTTT
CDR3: CASSKNSNQPQHF

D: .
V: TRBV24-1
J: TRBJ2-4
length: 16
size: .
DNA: TGTGCCACCAGTGATTTGCCGGCCCAGAGCAAAAACATTCAGTACTTC
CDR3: CATSDLPAQSKNIQYF

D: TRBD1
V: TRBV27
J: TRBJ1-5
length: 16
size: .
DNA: TGTGCCAGCAGTCCCTTACAGGGGGCAGGCAATCAGCCCCAGCATTTT
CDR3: CASSPLQGAGNQPQHF

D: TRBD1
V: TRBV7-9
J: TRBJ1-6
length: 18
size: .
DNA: TGTGCCAGCAGCAGAGCCTCCGGGACAGGGGGCCTCGGATCACCCCTCCACTTT
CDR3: CASSRASGTGGLGSPLHF

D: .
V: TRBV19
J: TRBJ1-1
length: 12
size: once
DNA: TGTGCCAGTAGCCTCGTAGGAGGGTCTGTTTTCTTT
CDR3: CASSLVGGSVFF

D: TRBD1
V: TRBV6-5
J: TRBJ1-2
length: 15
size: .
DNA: TGTGCCAGCAGTTATAGACAGGGTCGTACCTATGGCTACACCTTC
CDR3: CASSYRQGRTYGYTF

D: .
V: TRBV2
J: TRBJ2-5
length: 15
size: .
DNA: TGTGCCAGCAGTGAAGGATCCCAGTACCAAGAGACCCAGTACTTC
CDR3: CASSEGSQYQETQYF

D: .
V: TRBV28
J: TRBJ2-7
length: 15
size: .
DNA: TGTGCCAGCAGTTTAGGGGTGGGCCTCGGATACGAGCAGTACTTC
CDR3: CASSLGVGLGYEQYF

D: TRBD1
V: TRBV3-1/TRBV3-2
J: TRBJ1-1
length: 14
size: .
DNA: TGTGCCAGCAGCCGAGGGGACAGTAACACTGAAGCTTTCTTT
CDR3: CASSRGDSNTEAFF

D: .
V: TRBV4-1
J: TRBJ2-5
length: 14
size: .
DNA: TGCGCCAGCAGCCAAGATAGGGGACGAGAGACCCAGTACTTC
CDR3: CASSQDRGRETQYF

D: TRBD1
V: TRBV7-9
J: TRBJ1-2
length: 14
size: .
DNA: TGTGCCAGCAGCACCGACAGGGGTGGCTATGGCTACACCTTC
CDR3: CASSTDRGGYGYTF